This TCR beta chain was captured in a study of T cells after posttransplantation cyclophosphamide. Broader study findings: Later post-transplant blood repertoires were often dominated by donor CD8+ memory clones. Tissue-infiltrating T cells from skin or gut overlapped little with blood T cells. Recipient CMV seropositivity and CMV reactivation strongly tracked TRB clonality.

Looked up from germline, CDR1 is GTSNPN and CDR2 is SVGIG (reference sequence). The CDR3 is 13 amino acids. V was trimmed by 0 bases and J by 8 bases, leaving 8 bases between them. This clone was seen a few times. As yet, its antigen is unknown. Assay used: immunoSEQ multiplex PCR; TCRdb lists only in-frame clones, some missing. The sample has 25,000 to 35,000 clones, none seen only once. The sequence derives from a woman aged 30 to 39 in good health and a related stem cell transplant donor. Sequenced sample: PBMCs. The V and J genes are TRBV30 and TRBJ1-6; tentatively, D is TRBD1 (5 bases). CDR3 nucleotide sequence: TGTGCCTGGAGTGTATCGGGGGATTCACCCCTCCACTTT. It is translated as CAWSVSGDSPLHF.